This T cell receptor beta chain was profiled in a study of T cell clonotyping in hematopoietic cell transplantation. Some clones are missing from TCRdb's copy, which holds only in-frame ones; the method was immunoSEQ multiplex PCR. There are tens of thousands of clones in the sample; 94% occur only once, and around 0.85% lies in the top ten. The study, taken as a whole, reports: Broader posttransplant TCR repertoire diversity was predicted by graft donor and pretransplant recipient Inverse Simpson Index values. Pathologically expanded recipient clonotypes increased progressively from day 30 to day 180 as diversity fell.

Concerning this clone: Its antigen remains unknown.

This TCR was recovered from a woman aged 50 to 65 in good health. Some clones in this sample may be carry-over from other donors' samples. Sequencing was performed on peripheral blood mononuclear cells.

In nucleotides, the CDR3 is TGTGCCAGCAGTTACTCGATCCAGGGTAGCTCCTACGAGCAGTACTTC. It encodes CASSYSIQGSSYEQYF. This chain links TRBV6-5 with TRBJ2-5, with D possibly matching TRBD1 (5 bases). The tail of the sequence fits TRBJ2-7 better, so the J call may be wrong. The CDR3 is 16 amino acids. Germline-derived CDR1 and CDR2 are MNHEY and SVGAGI.